This T cell receptor beta chain is drawn from a study of cytomegalovirus exposure and HLA in healthy donors (dated by TCRdb to 2015 to 2018). For the study in its entirety: A later analysis indicated that the 90 to 150 validation repertoires were generated on the platform also employed for the roughly 730 repertoires of the first cohort. The aim of the study was to test whether cataloging public T cell receptors could identify signatures of past pathogen exposure. Besides the first cohort of approximately 710 subjects, a separate validation cohort made up of roughly 120 different subjects was used. High-throughput TCR immunosequencing, statistical association of individual TCRs with disease status, and machine learning were combined to predict cytomegalovirus infection status.

Library method: the immunoSEQ multiplex PCR assay. On the study's bioinformatics: A statistical classification framework was built for diagnosing cytomegalovirus status from the catalog of TCR beta chain sequences. The immuneACCESS repertoire file appears here via TCRdb, limited to in-frame rearrangements. These files lack a portion of the clones; in checked studies, under half of the deficit traces to unresolved V genes, and the cause of the others is not known. Clone size and V and J calls were adopted from that table, with D and trimming inferred from the DNA. The sample table contains about 88,000 clones; only one count was recorded for less than 90% of them. About 12% of the sample rests with the top ten. The donors belonged to the validation cohort of over a hundred subjects, which was separate from the approximately 700-subject first cohort. The CDR3 sequence holds 15 residues, the cysteine and phenylalanine included. Only CDR3 DNA remains: 45 bases, in frame from the first base. Germline trimming: 4 bases from V, 8 bases from J; junction bases outside gene matches: 11. Taken from the germline V gene, the CDR1 and CDR2 loops are SGDLS and YYNGEE.

Details on this clone: Its recognized antigen is unknown. No per-base quality is available; no much larger clone lies one base away.

General findings and caveats noted by the study authors: In vitro tests confirmed that three of the cytomegalovirus-associated TCR beta chains recognize cytomegalovirus antigens. The authors suggested that the approach could potentially be generalized to other disease states and immunological phenotypes. The validation cohort had no HLA typing available for a later analysis, so co-occurrence within that cohort was assessed over all 130 or so repertoires. While some public TCRs were present in many individuals, most TCR sequences turned up only very rarely across donors. In both the original and validation cohorts, the classifier was reported to diagnose cytomegalovirus status with high specificity and sensitivity. A total of 150 to 200 TCR beta chains were listed by the study as associated with cytomegalovirus. In a later analysis, TCRs clustered in the first cohort were found to also tend to co-occur in the approximately 110 validation repertoires, with 94% of cluster scores above 0.

The receptor was derived from a woman aged 18-29 years in good health and CMV-seropositive. Specimen: PBMCs. Here the chain combines TRBV9 and TRBJ1-2, and TRBD1 aligns with 10 junction nucleotides. The CDR3 has the sequence CASSTHRQGADGYTF. The nucleotide sequence reads as follows: TGTGCCAGCAGCACTCACCGACAGGGGGCTGACGGCTACACCTTC.